This T cell receptor (beta chain) comes out of a study of spatial heterogeneity in lung cancer. TCRdb independently ran MiXCR on the 5' RACE reads; one entry per CDR3 protein. The profile shows 4,500 to 6,000 distinct CDR3 sequences, around 4.9% of them singletons. This clonotype was detected ten times or more. The antigen is not known. In a library made to pick up alpha chains, this beta chain is a stray read with a size that means little. Findings of the study overall: It was found that expanded intratumoral alpha and beta TCR counts tracked tumor mutation counts.

The time point here: sample taken at primary tumor resection. Whole RNA was taken from tumor, nontumor lung or frozen PBMC; it was then sequenced unsorted. V lost 4 bases and J lost 0, with 12 bases in between. The germline CDR1 and CDR2 sequences are SGHDN and FVKESK. CDR3 length equals 15 residues. The starting material was lung tumor tissue, obtained at surgery. The V gene is TRBV14, the J gene TRBJ1-1; D unresolved. The source of this sequence is a male donor with early-stage non-small cell lung cancer. The CDR3 here is CASSLTRNMNTEAFF. The CDR3 region has the DNA TGTGCCAGCAGCCTTACAAGAAACATGAACACTGAAGCTTTCTTT. Looking up the rest from reference TRBV14 and TRBJ1-1 gives the full variable domain: EAGVTQFPSHSVIEKGQTVTLRCDPISGHDNLYWYRRVMGKEIKFLLHFVKESKQDESGMPNNRFLAERTGGTYSTLKVQPAELEDSGVYFCASSLTRNMNTEAFFGQGTRLTVV.